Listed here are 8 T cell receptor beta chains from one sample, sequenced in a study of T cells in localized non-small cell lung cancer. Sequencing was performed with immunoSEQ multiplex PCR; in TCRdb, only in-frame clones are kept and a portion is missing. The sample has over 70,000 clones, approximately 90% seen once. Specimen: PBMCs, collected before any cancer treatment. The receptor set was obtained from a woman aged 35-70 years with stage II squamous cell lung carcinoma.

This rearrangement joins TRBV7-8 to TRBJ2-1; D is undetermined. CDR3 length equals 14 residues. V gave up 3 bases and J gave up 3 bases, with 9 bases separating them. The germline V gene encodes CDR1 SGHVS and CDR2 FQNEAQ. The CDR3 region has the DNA TGTGCCAGCAGCTTCCAACCCGACTACAATGAGCAGTTCTTC. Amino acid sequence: CASSFQPDYNEQFF.

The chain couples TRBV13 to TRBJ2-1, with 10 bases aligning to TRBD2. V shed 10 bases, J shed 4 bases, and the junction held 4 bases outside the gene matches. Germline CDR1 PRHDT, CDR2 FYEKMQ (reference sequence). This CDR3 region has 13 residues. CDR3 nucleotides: TGTGCCACCCGGACTAGCGGATACAATGAGCAGTTCTTC. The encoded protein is CATRTSGYNEQFF.

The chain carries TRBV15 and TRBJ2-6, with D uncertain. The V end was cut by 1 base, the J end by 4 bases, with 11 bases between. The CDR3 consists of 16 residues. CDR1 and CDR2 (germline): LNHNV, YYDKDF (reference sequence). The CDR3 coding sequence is TGTGCCACCAGCAGAGGAGAGATACCCGGGGCCAACGTCCTGACTTTC. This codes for CATSRGEIPGANVLTF.

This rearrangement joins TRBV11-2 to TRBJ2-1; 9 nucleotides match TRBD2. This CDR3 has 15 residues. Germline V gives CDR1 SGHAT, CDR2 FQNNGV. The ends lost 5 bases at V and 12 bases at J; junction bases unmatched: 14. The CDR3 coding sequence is TGTGCCAGCAGCCCTCTGACTAGCGGCGGCGTTGGGCAGTTCTTC. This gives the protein CASSPLTSGGVGQFF.

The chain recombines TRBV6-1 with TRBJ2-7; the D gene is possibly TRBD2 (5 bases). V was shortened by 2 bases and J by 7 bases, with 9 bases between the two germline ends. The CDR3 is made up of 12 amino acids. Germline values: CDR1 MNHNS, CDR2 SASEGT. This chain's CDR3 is CASSETGREQYF. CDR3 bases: TGTGCCAGCAGTGAAACGGGAAGAGAGCAGTACTTC.

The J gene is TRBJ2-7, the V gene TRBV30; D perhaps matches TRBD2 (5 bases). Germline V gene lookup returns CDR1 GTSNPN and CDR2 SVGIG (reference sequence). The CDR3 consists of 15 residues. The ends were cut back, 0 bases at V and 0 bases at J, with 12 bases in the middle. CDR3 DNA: TGTGCCTGGAGTGTTCGGGGTCCGAACTCCTACGAGCAGTACTTC. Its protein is CAWSVRGPNSYEQYF.

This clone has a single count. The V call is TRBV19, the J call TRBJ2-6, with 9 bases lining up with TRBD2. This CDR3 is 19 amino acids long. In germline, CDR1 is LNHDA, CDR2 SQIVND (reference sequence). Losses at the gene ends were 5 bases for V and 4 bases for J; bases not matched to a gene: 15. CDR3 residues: CASSGYLGLATVGANVLTF. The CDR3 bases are TGTGCCAGTAGTGGATACCTAGGACTAGCGACGGTGGGGGCCAACGTCCTGACTTTC.

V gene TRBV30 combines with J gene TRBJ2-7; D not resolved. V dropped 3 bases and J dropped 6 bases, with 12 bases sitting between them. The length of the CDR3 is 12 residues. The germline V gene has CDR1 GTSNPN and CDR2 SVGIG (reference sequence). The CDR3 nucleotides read TGTGCCTGGAGCAGAGATGGATCCGAGCAGTACTTC. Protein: CAWSRDGSEQYF. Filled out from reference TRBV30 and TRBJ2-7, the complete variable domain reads SQTIHQWPATLVQPVGSPLSLECTVEGTSNPNLYWYRQAAGRGLQLLFYSVGIGQISSEVPQNLSASRPQDRQFILSSKKLLLSDSGFYLCAWSRDGSEQYFGPGTRLTVT.